This TCR beta chain was captured by sequencing in a study of cytotoxic CD8 clonotypes in ibrutinib-treated CLL. The overall study: Partial response occurred in approximately 25 patients and complete response in 2; at median approximately 70 months, roughly 15 remained remitted and some twelve progressed.

PBMCs that had been cryopreserved were the source of 2 to 2.5 micrograms of genomic DNA for TCR beta libraries. TCRdb's table, derived via immunoSEQ multiplex PCR, lists solely in-frame clones and lacks some. Among approximately 320,000 clones listed, around 66% were seen once. General study results and limits: A rise in clonality was seen at ibrutinib response, and a fall back toward baseline was seen at progression.

Comment on this clone: Its matching antigen is unknown.

Germline loops: CDR1 SQVTM, CDR2 ANQGSEA. The CDR3 covers 15 residues. The V and J ends lost 4 bases and 0 bases respectively, with 13 bases between them. This receptor was identified in a human donor with chronic lymphocytic leukemia. V gene TRBV29-1 combines with J gene TRBJ1-5, with a weak D call TRBD1 (5 bases). The specimen comprised PBMCs, sampled after 36 months of ibrutinib treatment. The CDR3 loop is CSVAEGSGSNQPQHF. The DNA for the CDR3 is TGCAGCGTTGCCGAGGGGAGCGGTAGCAATCAGCCCCAGCATTTT.